This entry lists 29 T cell receptor beta chains sequenced from one sample in a study of blood T cells in healthy people across ages. It was with a sample-barcoded 5' primer and a J-beta primer mix that a second PCR of about 6 to 12 cycles was run. TCRdb independently ran MiXCR on the 5' RACE reads; one entry per CDR3 protein. The sample yields more than 650,000 distinct CDR3 sequences, over 20% seen once. The sample taken for sequencing was blood. These receptors originate from a man aged 65-85 years in good health.

J is TRBJ1-2 and V is TRBV28; D might be TRBD1 (5 bases). The CDR3 has 18 amino acids. Germline V gene data show CDR1 as MDHEN and CDR2 as SYDVKM. With 4 bases removed from V and 0 bases from J, the gap between germline ends came to 21 bases. CDR3 in amino acids: CASSSMWYRPPANYGYTF. CDR3 DNA: TGTGCCAGCAGTTCTATGTGGTACAGGCCTCCAGCTAACTATGGCTACACCTTC.

Concerning this clonotype itself: A read error may account for a junction end that differs from germline. The rearrangement links TRBV7-3 to TRBJ2-2, with 9 bases aligning to TRBD1. Germline V CDR1 and CDR2: SGHTA, FQGTGA. This CDR3 region has 18 residues. The CDR3 nucleotides read TGTGCCAGCAGCGTAACAAGAGCCGGGACAGGGACAACCGGGGAGCTGTTTTTT. Translated, it gives CASSVTRAGTGTTGELFF.

The chain has TRBV20-1 and TRBJ2-5, with TRBD1 matching 9 bases. The trim removed 0 bases at V and 5 bases at J, leaving 10 bases unmatched. Germline values: CDR1 DFQATT, CDR2 SNEGSKA (reference sequence). This CDR3 has 16 amino acids. CDR3: CSARDPGQGLGETQYF. CDR3 sequence (DNA): TGCAGTGCTAGAGACCCGGGACAGGGTCTTGGGGAGACCCAGTACTTC.

This clonotype was recorded a few times. CDR3 nucleotide sequence: TGTGCCAGCCGAAACGCAGGTCAAAGGGAGACCCAGTACTTC. It specifies CASRNAGQRETQYF. The rearrangement links TRBV12-3 or TRBV12-4 to TRBJ2-5; D gene uncertain. The ends were cut back, 8 bases at V and 5 bases at J, with 18 bases in the middle. The CDR3 contains 14 residues.

This clonotype was observed at least ten times. The V call is TRBV2, the J call TRBJ2-5; perhaps TRBD2 as D (6 bases). The germline V gene has CDR1 SNHLY and CDR2 FYNNEI. The CDR3 is 12 residues long. The ends were cut back, 4 bases at V and 7 bases at J, with 10 bases in the middle. In DNA form, the CDR3 reads TGTGCCAGCAGTGGGGACTTTGGGACCCAGTACTTC. Its translation: CASSGDFGTQYF.

This clonotype appeared many times. The rearrangement links TRBV5-1 to TRBJ1-2; possible D gene TRBD1, 5 bases. The CDR3 sequence is 14 residues long. Deletions cut 4 bases from V and 3 bases from J, with 13 bases between. Germline lookup yields CDR1 SGHRS and CDR2 YFSETQ. CDR3 loop: CASSPDGGYYGYTF. In DNA form, the CDR3 reads TGCGCCAGCAGCCCCGACGGGGGATACTATGGCTACACCTTC.

The chain uses TRBV27 and TRBJ2-5; 8 bases fit TRBD2. Near its end, the DNA agrees better with TRBJ2-7, so the J call may be wrong. This CDR3 spans 15 amino acids. Germline CDR1 MNHEY, CDR2 SMNVEV (reference sequence). CDR3 DNA sequence: TGTGCCAGCAGTCCCGCCTACGGGAGGGTCAACGAGCAGTACTTC. It encodes CASSPAYGRVNEQYF.

This chain connects TRBV6-2 or TRBV6-3 to TRBJ2-1; D ambiguous. The CDR3 covers 15 residues. The germline V gene has CDR1 MNHEY and CDR2 SVGEGT. The V gene lost 0 bases and the J gene lost 6 bases, with 12 bases spanning the gap. This CDR3 is CASSYSDPTINEQFF. CDR3 in DNA: TGTGCCAGCAGTTACTCGGACCCAACCATCAATGAGCAGTTCTTC.

The chain recombines TRBV12-3 or TRBV12-4 with TRBJ1-2; D uncertain. The CDR3 is made up of 15 amino acids. With 7 bases removed from V and 6 bases from J, the gap between germline ends came to 21 bases. CDR3 region: CASTTVGGLGDGYTF. The DNA for the CDR3 is TGTGCCAGCACCACGGTGGGAGGACTTGGGGATGGCTACACCTTC.

V usage is TRBV6-6 and J usage is TRBJ2-3; D perhaps matches TRBD2 (5 bases). The CDR3 runs 16 residues. The germline V and J ends were trimmed by 2 bases and 2 bases, with 14 bases remaining between them. The germline V gene has CDR1 MNHNY and CDR2 SVGAGI (reference sequence). The CDR3: CASSYLHAGHTDTQYF. For the CDR3, the DNA is TGTGCCAGCAGTTACCTACATGCGGGTCACACAGATACGCAGTATTTT.

This clonotype was recorded many times. V is TRBV30 and J is TRBJ1-2, with TRBD1 as a possible D gene (5 bases). V dropped 4 bases and J dropped 5 bases, with 11 bases sitting between them. Germline V gene lookup returns CDR1 GTSNPN and CDR2 SVGIG (reference sequence). The CDR3 has 12 residues. The CDR3 region is CAWKGFEYGYTF. For the CDR3, the DNA is TGTGCCTGGAAGGGGTTCGAGTATGGCTACACCTTC. The full variable domain, its missing parts supplied by reference TRBV30 and TRBJ1-2, is SQTIHQWPATLVQPVGSPLSLECTVEGTSNPNLYWYRQAAGRGLQLLFYSVGIGQISSEVPQNLSASRPQDRQFILSSKKLLLSDSGFYLCAWKGFEYGYTFGSGTRLTVV.

This clonotype was detected ten times or more. The chain is built from TRBV3-1 and TRBJ1-1, with 7 nucleotides matching TRBD1. The CDR3 is 14 residues long. CDR1 and CDR2 (germline): LGHDT, YNNKEL (reference sequence). Trimming at V came to 1 base and at J to 4 bases, leaving 3 bases not matched to a gene. This CDR3 is CASSQGNRGTEAFF. As DNA, the CDR3 is TGTGCCAGCAGCCAAGGCAACAGGGGCACTGAAGCTTTCTTT.

The V call is TRBV6-1, the J call TRBJ2-5; D ambiguous. The J call may be wrong; the DNA end is better matched by TRBJ2-1. This CDR3 has 11 amino acids. CDR1 is MNHNS and CDR2 is SASEGT in the germline V gene. The CDR3 DNA sequence: TGTGCCACCCCGATAGGCAATGAGCAGTTCTTC. As protein: CATPIGNEQFF.

The CDR3 loop is CTSGREYNEQFF. The CDR3 DNA sequence: TGTACTAGCGGGAGGGAATACAATGAGCAGTTCTTC. The J gene is TRBJ2-1, the V gene TRBV13; 13 nucleotides align to TRBD2. Germline V gene data show CDR1 as PRHDT and CDR2 as FYEKMQ (reference sequence). CDR3 size: 12 residues.

This clonotype was detected only a few times. The chain recombines TRBV12-3 or TRBV12-4 with TRBJ1-1, with TRBD1 as a possible D gene (5 bases). The V gene lost 6 bases and the J gene lost 5 bases, with 16 bases spanning the gap. The CDR3 has 14 residues. The CDR3 here is CASRPGASRTEAFF. CDR3 in DNA: TGTGCCAGCAGACCCGGGGCATCGAGGACTGAAGCTTTCTTT.

This rearrangement joins TRBV20-1 to TRBJ1-4, with D possibly being TRBD1 (6 bases). V lost 3 bases, J lost 6 bases, and 14 bases lay in between. The CDR3 has 14 residues. Germline V gene sequence: CDR1 DFQATT, CDR2 SNEGSKA (reference sequence). The CDR3 nucleotides are TGCAGTGCTAGCTACGGGACAACGGATGAAAAACTGTTTTTT. Translating gives CSASYGTTDEKLFF.

The V gene is TRBV12-3 or TRBV12-4, the J gene TRBJ1-6; D is undetermined. Trimming took off 5 bases at V and 6 bases at J, with 11 bases between the two ends. CDR3 length: 14 amino acids. As DNA, the CDR3 is TGTGCCAGCAGTCCAGAGACTACTAATTCACCCCTCCACTTT. Protein: CASSPETTNSPLHF.

Only a few counts were recorded for this clonotype. This chain joins TRBV29-1 and TRBJ2-4; D is unresolved. V was trimmed by 3 bases and J by 6 bases, leaving 9 bases between them. The germline V gene has CDR1 SQVTM and CDR2 ANQGSEA. This CDR3 spans 12 amino acids. In DNA form, the CDR3 reads TGCAGCGTTGACGGCATAGGAAACATTCAGTACTTC. This translates into CSVDGIGNIQYF.

V is TRBV6-2 or TRBV6-3 and J is TRBJ2-1, with D uncertain. The V and J ends lost 1 base and 6 bases respectively, with 7 bases between them. CDR1 is MNHEY, CDR2 SVGEGT, per germline. CDR3 length: 13 residues. The CDR3: CASSYFLLNEQFF. In DNA form, the CDR3 reads TGTGCCAGCAGTTACTTTTTACTCAATGAGCAGTTCTTC.

The V gene is TRBV7-2, the J gene TRBJ1-2, with D unresolved. Trimming took off 1 base at V and 2 bases at J, with 8 bases between the two ends. The CDR3 extends over 14 amino acids. Germline V lookup: CDR1 SGHTA, CDR2 FQGNSA. CDR3 protein: CASSLGSGNYGYTF. The DNA for the CDR3 is TGTGCCAGCAGCTTAGGGTCAGGCAACTATGGCTACACCTTC.

This clonotype turned up a few times. The chain combines TRBV7-2 with TRBJ1-5, with no clear D. There are 15 residues in the CDR3. From germline, CDR1 is SGHTA and CDR2 FQGNSA. V lost 0 bases and J 10 bases, leaving 16 bases between the germline ends. CDR3 bases: TGTGCCAGCAGCTTAGCTACGGAATCCATCAGCCCCCAGCATTTT. Protein: CASSLATESISPQHF.

This clonotype has a handful of counts. This chain uses TRBV20-1 with TRBJ2-3, with 7 positions matching TRBD2. The V gene's germline CDR1 is DFQATT and CDR2 SNEGSKA (reference sequence). Losses at the gene ends were 4 bases for V and 1 base for J; bases not matched to a gene: 11. The CDR3 totals 16 residues. The CDR3 region is CSANDRGRGGTDTQYF. DNA for the CDR3: TGCAGTGCTAACGATCGCGGGAGAGGGGGCACAGATACGCAGTATTTT.

The chain employs TRBV12-3 or TRBV12-4 and TRBJ1-1; D not certain. This CDR3 has 16 residues. V was pared by 6 bases and J by 0 bases, with 17 bases between. Here the CDR3 DNA reads TGTGCCAGCAGCCCTACCAGCCAGTTTGTGAACACTGAAGCTTTCTTT. Translating gives CASSPTSQFVNTEAFF.

This clonotype was observed many times. The chain employs TRBV28 and TRBJ2-7; D is unclear. The germline gives CDR1 MDHEN, CDR2 SYDVKM. This CDR3 spans 13 amino acids. Trimming removed 1 base from V and 3 bases from J, with 7 bases in between. CDR3: CASSLSIIYEQYF. The DNA for the CDR3 is TGTGCCAGCAGTTTATCCATCATCTACGAGCAGTACTTC.

This clonotype was seen ten or more times. V and J are TRBV3-1 and TRBJ1-1; D possibly corresponds to TRBD1 (6 bases). The CDR3 extends over 15 amino acids. The germline V and J ends were trimmed by 5 bases and 6 bases, with 19 bases remaining between them. Germline CDR1 is LGHDT and CDR2 is YNNKEL (reference sequence). CDR3 in amino acids: CASSYLNGQKSEAFF. Written as DNA, the CDR3 is TGTGCCAGCAGCTACCTCAATGGACAGAAATCTGAAGCTTTCTTT.

This clonotype was found a few times. This CDR3 reads CAISVGGAADTQYF. The DNA for the CDR3 is TGTGCCATCAGTGTGGGAGGGGCGGCAGATACGCAGTATTTT. The chain is built from TRBV10-3 and TRBJ2-3; 7 bases are shared with TRBD2. The V and J ends lost 4 bases and 4 bases, in that order; junction bases with no gene match: 5. The germline V gene has CDR1 ENHRY and CDR2 SYGVKD. The CDR3 contains 14 residues.

This clonotype was detected only a few times. The junction shows a germline mismatch at one end, possibly a read error. The rearrangement links TRBV7-2 to TRBJ2-7; possibly TRBD2 for D (6 bases). Germline V lookup: CDR1 SGHTA, CDR2 FQGNSA. This CDR3 is 15 amino acids long. The CDR3 region has the DNA TGTGCCAGCAGCTTAGTCGGCGGGGCAGCCTACGAGCGGTACTTC. Translated: CASSLVGGAAYERYF.

The chain joins TRBV30 to TRBJ1-1; D remains unclear. The CDR3 consists of 12 residues. The V end lost 5 bases, the J end lost 0 bases, and 7 bases lay between the germline ends. The germline gives CDR1 GTSNPN, CDR2 SVGIG (reference sequence). The CDR3 DNA is TGTGCCTGGTCAGACCTGAACACTGAAGCTTTCTTT. It translates to CAWSDLNTEAFF.

This clonotype appeared many times. The V gene is TRBV12-3 or TRBV12-4, the J gene TRBJ2-5; TRBD1 aligns across 8 bases. The CDR3 is made up of 14 amino acids. J lost 5 bases, V lost 4 bases, and 6 bases had no gene match. CDR3 in amino acids: CASSYDRGKETQYF. The CDR3 DNA follows: TGTGCCAGCAGTTACGACAGGGGAAAGGAGACCCAGTACTTC.